This T cell receptor beta chain appears in the sequencing data of a study of blood T cell repertoires in COVID-19 (dated by TCRdb to the early 2020s). Broadly, across the study: Collaborator samples came from the United States, Italy and Spain and covered acute and convalescent phases of COVID-19. The prospective study material was composed of cDNA or gDNA derived from T cells, B-cell-depleted T cells, or PBMCs. Deeply sampled blood TCRbeta repertoires from subjects exposed to, actively infected with, or recovered from COVID-19 were included in the dataset. A freely available public database, intended as a resource for researchers studying the immune response to SARS-CoV-2, is where the repertoires were released. The samples were drawn from the first 160 participants of the ongoing ImmuneRACE study and from 950 to 1,500 subjects provided by 6 global collaborators. A de-identified subject ID, COVID-19 status, age in years and sex were almost always included in the sample metadata. Where HLA class I and class II types were available, the types were taken from metadata supplied by the sample provider, not from assay-based typing.

The CDR3 goes from the cysteine to the phenylalanine over 15 residues. Of the read, only the CDR3 DNA is kept; its 45 bases are in frame from base 1. The germline V gene (reference sequence) supplies CDR1 MNHEY and CDR2 SMNVEV. V is shortened by 8 bases, J by 0 bases, and the region joining them spans 16 bases. The collaborating institutions used their own protocols to collect whole blood in K2EDTA tubes. For TCRbeta analysis, collaborator samples were shipped as frozen whole blood, as isolated PBMCs, or as DNA extracted from either sample type. Overall study outcomes, separate from this receptor: Clinical and demographic metadata were provided uncurated, with the amount varying by source and participant.

TCRbeta CDR3 regions were amplified from genomic DNA by means of the immunoSEQ Assay, a bias-controlled multiplex PCR. Per the authors' processing: The number of nucleated cells in each sample was estimated from the amplification of reference gene primers within the assay. To quantify the absolute abundance of each unique TCRbeta CDR3 rearrangement, sequence reads were collapsed and filtered. Productive Simpson clonality was computed per sample as the square root of Simpson's diversity index over productive rearrangements. The table was pulled from immuneACCESS by TCRdb, which kept in-frame rearrangements only. Such tables lose some clones; where checked, under half of the loss comes from unresolved V genes, and the rest has no known cause. V and J calls and clone size are as listed in that table; D and trimming were resolved from the DNA. Counted in this sample were around 170,000 clones; around 80% of them appeared once. Together, the top ten hold under 15% of the sample.

This clone appeared a single time. The antigen it recognizes is unknown. The sample holds no much larger clone one base away, and base qualities are not on file. The chain links TRBV27 with TRBJ1-2, with a tentative D gene TRBD1 over 6 matching bases. The sequencing input was peripheral blood. The origin of this receptor is a man in his thirties or forties with active or convalescent COVID-19. At the DNA level, the sequence is TGTGCCAGCGGTCTACAGGGACCCGCTAACTATGGCTACACCTTC. Translation gives CASGLQGPANYGYTF.